This T cell receptor beta chain originates from a study of blood T cell repertoires in COVID-19. Study information: Acute-phase and convalescent COVID-19 samples originated in the United States, Italy and Spain.

The germline V gene encodes CDR1 LGHNA and CDR2 YSLEER. J gave up 0 bases and V 4 bases, and 2 bases lay outside the gene matches. The CDR3 loop spans 15 amino acids. Profiled with immunoSEQ multiplex PCR; TCRdb holds only in-frame clones, not every one. The sample lists 250,000 to 350,000 clones; 80% to 90% were seen once. This clone is a singleton in its sample. This rearrangement joins TRBV4-3 to TRBJ2-1, with 8 positions matching TRBD2. The sequenced sample was peripheral blood. The sequence derives from a woman aged 50 to 60 with acute or convalescent COVID-19. The CDR3 here is CASSRLASSYNEQFF. The CDR3 DNA is TGCGCCAGCAGCCGACTAGCGAGCTCCTACAATGAGCAGTTCTTC.